These 13 T cell receptor beta chains were all obtained from the same sample, sequenced in a study of T-cell reconstitution after alpha-beta-depleted transplantation in children (dated by TCRdb to about 2016). The library was obtained by PCR. TCRdb lists the instrument as Illumina HiSeq 2500. Molecular barcoding was employed in the preparation of TCR libraries, with unique molecular identifiers being used to normalize TCRbeta repertoire quantification. TCRdb itself trimmed the public reads at Q25 with fastp, ran MiXCR and retained productive beta chains. When rows share a CDR3 protein, they turn into one entry using the most common DNA and genes. The sample yields 350,000 to 400,000 distinct CDR3 sequences; just over 20% were counted once. The ten largest make up about 3.8% of the sample. Sequenced material: PBMCs from the stem cell graft donor, taken from the stem cell graft. These TCRs come from a human donor who donated a stem cell graft to a child with acute myeloid leukemia.

This clonotype has a handful of counts. V gene TRBV2 combines with J gene TRBJ1-5; the D gene is possibly TRBD1 (6 bases). Germline CDR1 is SNHLY and CDR2 is FYNNEI. Trimming removed 6 bases at V and 0 bases at J, with 12 bases between. CDR3 length equals 15 residues. The DNA for the CDR3 is TGTGCCAGCAGCCCTGACAGGTTTAGCAATCAGCCCCAGCATTTT. Its translation is CASSPDRFSNQPQHF.

This clonotype has only a few counts. The chain carries TRBV12-3 or TRBV12-4 and TRBJ2-5, with 8 bases that match TRBD1. This CDR3 comprises 14 residues. With V trimmed by 4 bases and J by 4 bases, 5 bases remained unmatched. The CDR3 loop is CASSSGGRGETQYF. In DNA form, the CDR3 reads TGTGCCAGCAGTTCAGGGGGCCGGGGAGAGACCCAGTACTTC.

V and J are TRBV12-5 and TRBJ2-4, with D possibly TRBD2 on 5 matching bases. The germline V gene has CDR1 LGHNT and CDR2 FRNRAP. V lost 0 bases and J 0 bases, leaving 9 bases between the germline ends. This CDR3 has 16 amino acids. The CDR3 sequence is CASGLVGRVAKNIQYF. The CDR3 nucleotides read TGTGCTAGTGGTTTGGTCGGGCGGGTAGCCAAAAACATTCAGTACTTC.

This clonotype was observed a few times. V usage is TRBV24-1 and J usage is TRBJ2-6; D is possibly TRBD1 (6 bases). Germline V CDR1 and CDR2: KGHDR, SFDVKD. The germline V and J ends were trimmed by 3 bases and 0 bases, with 8 bases remaining between them. The CDR3 runs 16 residues. CDR3 DNA: TGTGCCACCAGTGATCCGACAGGCTCTGGGGCCAACGTCCTGACTTTC. This sequence encodes CATSDPTGSGANVLTF.

This clonotype occurred once. The chain combines TRBV23-1 with TRBJ2-7; TRBD2 is a possible D gene (5 bases). TRBV23-1 is classed as an ORF, of uncertain function. The CDR3 runs 14 residues. Trimming shortened V by 8 bases and J by 2 bases, and 16 bases separated the two germline ends. For the CDR3, the DNA is TGCGCCAGCGGACCGTGGACTGAGACCTACGAGCAGTACTTC. Amino acid sequence: CASGPWTETYEQYF.

This clonotype occurred a few times. The chain joins TRBV29-1 to TRBJ2-1; D gene unclear. Per germline, CDR1 SQVTM and CDR2 ANQGSEA. The V and J ends lost 6 bases and 4 bases respectively, with 13 bases between them. The CDR3 is 13 amino acids. The CDR3 sequence is CSVALGTYNEQFF. DNA of the CDR3: TGCAGCGTGGCCCTGGGAACTTACAATGAGCAGTTCTTC.

This chain joins TRBV6-5 and TRBJ2-3; tentatively, D is TRBD1 (6 bases). Germline CDR1 and CDR2: MNHEY and SVGAGI. Trimming took off 0 bases at V and 3 bases at J, with 13 bases between the two ends. The CDR3 totals 16 residues. The CDR3, as DNA: TGTGCCAGCAGTTACTCGAGGCAGGGGAGTACAGATACGCAGTATTTT. Translating gives CASSYSRQGSTDTQYF.

This rearrangement joins TRBV5-1 to TRBJ2-1; the D is unclear. The length of the CDR3 is 12 residues. Germline loops: CDR1 SGHRS, CDR2 YFSETQ. V lost 2 bases to trimming and J lost 6 bases, with 6 bases between them. The CDR3 here is CASSFSANEQFF. CDR3 DNA: TGCGCCAGCAGCTTCTCGGCCAATGAGCAGTTCTTC. The entire variable domain, with the rest obtained from reference TRBV5-1 and TRBJ2-1, is as follows: KAGVTQTPRYLIKTRGQQVTLSCSPISGHRSVSWYQQTPGQGLQFLFEYFSETQRNKGNFPGRFSGRQFSNSRSEMNVSTLELGDSALYLCASSFSANEQFFGPGTRLTVL.

The chain uses TRBV12-3 or TRBV12-4 and TRBJ2-1; 11 bases are a match to TRBD2. V shed 7 bases and J 6 bases; nucleotides not matched to a gene: 5. This CDR3 is built from 14 residues. The CDR3 spells CASTPLAGGNEQFF. DNA of the CDR3: TGTGCCAGCACTCCCCTAGCGGGAGGCAATGAGCAGTTCTTC.

This clonotype was observed a handful of times. The rearrangement joins TRBV28 to TRBJ2-3; weak D call: TRBD2 (6 bases). The V gene lost 6 bases and the J gene lost 8 bases, with 21 bases spanning the gap. The CDR3 has 15 residues. Germline CDR1 and CDR2: MDHEN and SYDVKM. The CDR3 DNA follows: TGTGCCAGCAGCAGAGACGGAACTCTGGGGGGTACGCAGTATTTT. Translated, it gives CASSRDGTLGGTQYF. Filled out from reference TRBV28 and TRBJ2-3, the complete variable domain reads DVKVTQSSRYLVKRTGEKVFLECVQDMDHENMFWYRQDPGLGLRLIYFSYDVKMKEKGDIPEGYSVSREKKERFSLILESASTNQTSMYLCASSRDGTLGGTQYFGPGTRLTVL.

This chain links TRBV5-1 with TRBJ2-5; perhaps TRBD2 as D (5 bases). Germline CDR1 and CDR2: SGHRS and YFSETQ. The CDR3 sequence is 15 residues long. V lost 4 bases to trimming and J lost 4 bases, with 17 bases between them. CDR3 sequence: CASSQTLASIETQYF. The CDR3 DNA is TGCGCCAGCAGCCAGACTCTAGCCAGCATAGAGACCCAGTACTTC.

This sequence joins TRBV12-3 or TRBV12-4 and TRBJ2-3; D gene uncertain. With 5 bases removed from V and 7 bases from J, the gap between germline ends came to 10 bases. CDR3 length: 12 residues. The CDR3: CASSTETNTQYF. DNA for the CDR3: TGTGCCAGCAGTACAGAGACAAATACGCAGTATTTT.

This clonotype was seen a few times. V usage is TRBV12-3 or TRBV12-4 and J usage is TRBJ1-4; D is unclear. The CDR3 runs 13 residues. The ends were cut back, 2 bases at V and 6 bases at J, with 7 bases in the middle. CDR3 residues: CASSLFWDEKLFF. Here the CDR3 DNA reads TGTGCCAGCAGTTTATTTTGGGATGAAAAACTGTTTTTT.